Listed below are T cell receptor beta chains from one sample, sequenced in a study of beta chain features in type 1 diabetes. Profiled with immunoSEQ multiplex PCR; TCRdb holds only in-frame clones, not every one. The sample gives 250,000 to 350,000 clones, 13% to 15% of which show up once; roughly 6.7% is in the top ten. Sequencing was carried out using central memory CD4+ T cells from blood. The receptors shown here come from a young man in good health. The CDR3 runs from the conserved cysteine through the conserved F or W. Each record gives: V gene, J gene, D gene, clone size, CDR3 protein, CDR3 DNA. A D gene is named only where the DNA matches it firmly. Clone size is given for some rows only: seen once, a few or many times, or a class if the clone is expanded.

TRBV27,TRBJ1-6,TRBD1,NA,CASSRGQGYNSPLHF,TGTGCCAGCAGCCGCGGACAGGGCTATAATTCACCCCTCCACTTT
TRBV5-1,TRBJ1-5,NA,few,CASRRDLGDNQPQHF,TGCGCCAGCAGAAGGGATCTTGGGGACAATCAGCCCCAGCATTTT
TRBV19,TRBJ2-6,NA,many,CASMAIRQSGANVLTF,TGTGCCAGTATGGCAATCCGACAATCCGGGGCCAACGTCCTGACTTTC
TRBV7-2,TRBJ2-7,TRBD1,NA,CASSARTGEPYEQYF,TGTGCCAGCAGCGCCCGAACAGGGGAGCCCTACGAGCAGTACTTC
TRBV4-3,TRBJ1-1,NA,NA,CASSQGAISFNTEAFF,TGCGCCAGCAGCCAAGGCGCCATCTCCTTTAACACTGAAGCTTTCTTT
TRBV7-8,TRBJ1-2,NA,NA,CASSFRDSSYGYTF,TGTGCCAGCAGCTTTAGGGATTCTAGCTATGGCTACACCTTC
TRBV11-1,TRBJ2-5,TRBD1,NA,CASSSDRIHF,TGTGCCAGCAGCTCGGACAGGATACACTTC
TRBV27,TRBJ1-6,NA,NA,CASSELGNSPLHF,TGTGCCAGCAGCGAGCTGGGGAATTCACCCCTCCACTTT
TRBV9,TRBJ2-5,NA,few,CASGTGEETQYF,TGTGCCAGCGGCACGGGCGAAGAGACCCAGTACTTC
TRBV30,TRBJ1-4,NA,few,CAWERRGSTNEKLFF,TGTGCCTGGGAGCGGAGGGGCTCAACTAATGAAAAACTGTTTTTT
TRBV19,TRBJ2-3,TRBD2,few,CASSMGGKSEDTQYF,TGTGCCAGTAGTATGGGGGGGAAGAGCGAAGATACGCAGTATTTT
TRBV30,TRBJ1-2,TRBD1,NA,CACSGTGRNGYTF,TGTGCCTGCTCGGGGACAGGGAGAAATGGCTACACCTTC
TRBV6-1,TRBJ1-1,NA,few,CASSETRGTEAFF,TGTGCCAGCAGTGAAACAAGGGGCACTGAAGCTTTCTTT
TRBV9,TRBJ2-2,NA,NA,CASSPRYGERKTSTGELFF,TGTGCCAGCAGCCCTCGCTATGGGGAGCGGAAAACCTCGACCGGGGAGCTGTTTTTT
TRBV18,TRBJ2-3,NA,many,CASSPGRWDTQYF,TGTGCCAGCTCACCAGGTCGATGGGATACGCAGTATTTT
TRBV4-3,TRBJ2-3,NA,many,CASSPGPLRTQYF,TGCGCCAGCAGCCCCGGTCCGCTCCGAACGCAGTATTTT
TRBV4-2,TRBJ2-3,NA,few,CASSPIGTLRQYF,TGTGCCAGCAGCCCGATCGGGACTTTACGGCAGTATTTT
TRBV9,TRBJ2-3,NA,NA,CASSVEAGVQDTQYF,TGTGCCAGCAGCGTAGAAGCAGGGGTCCAGGATACGCAGTATTTT
TRBV2,TRBJ2-7,NA,few,CASSVLPGGGSRTPYF,TGTGCCAGCAGTGTGCTTCCTGGGGGCGGATCACGCACCCCGTACTTC
TRBV5-1,TRBJ2-3,NA,few,CASSTGQITDTQYF,TGCGCCAGCAGCACTGGACAGATCACAGATACGCAGTATTTT
TRBV2,TRBJ2-5,TRBD2,few,CASSVEGTSGETQYF,TGTGCCAGCAGTGTTGAGGGGACTAGCGGAGAGACCCAGTACTTC
TRBV6-6,TRBJ2-7,NA,NA,CATQTAYEQYF,TGTGCCACCCAGACAGCCTACGAGCAGTACTTC
TRBV7-2,TRBJ2-2,NA,NA,CASSLGGGLGGELFF,TGTGCCAGCAGCTTAGGGGGCGGGCTCGGCGGGGAGCTGTTTTTT
TRBV6-5,TRBJ1-1,NA,few,CASSYANTEAFF,TGTGCCAGCAGTTATGCCAACACTGAAGCTTTCTTT
TRBV5-1,TRBJ1-4,TRBD1,few,CASSRGQGATNEKLFF,TGCGCCAGCAGCCGCGGACAGGGGGCAACTAATGAAAAACTGTTTTTT
TRBV4-3,TRBJ2-1,TRBD2,NA,CASSPTSGFYNEQFF,TGCGCCAGCAGCCCCACTAGCGGGTTCTACAATGAGCAGTTCTTC